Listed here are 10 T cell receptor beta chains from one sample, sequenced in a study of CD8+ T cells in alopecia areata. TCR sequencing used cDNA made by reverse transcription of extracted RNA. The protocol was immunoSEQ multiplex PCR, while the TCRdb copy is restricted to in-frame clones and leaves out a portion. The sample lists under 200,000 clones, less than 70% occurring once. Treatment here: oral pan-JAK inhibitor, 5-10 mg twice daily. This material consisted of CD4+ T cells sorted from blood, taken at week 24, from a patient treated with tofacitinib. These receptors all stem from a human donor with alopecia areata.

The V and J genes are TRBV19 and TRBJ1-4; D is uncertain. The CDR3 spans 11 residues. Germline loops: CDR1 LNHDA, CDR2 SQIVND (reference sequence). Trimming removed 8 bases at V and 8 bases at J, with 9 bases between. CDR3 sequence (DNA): TGTGCCAGTGGGATGGTGGAAAAACTGTTTTTT. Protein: CASGMVEKLFF.

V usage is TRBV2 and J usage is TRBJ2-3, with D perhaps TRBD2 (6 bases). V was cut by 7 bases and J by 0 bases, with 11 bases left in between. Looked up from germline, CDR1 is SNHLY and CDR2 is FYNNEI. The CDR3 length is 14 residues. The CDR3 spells CASTGTGSTDTQYF. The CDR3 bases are TGTGCCAGCACCGGGACTGGCAGCACAGATACGCAGTATTTT.

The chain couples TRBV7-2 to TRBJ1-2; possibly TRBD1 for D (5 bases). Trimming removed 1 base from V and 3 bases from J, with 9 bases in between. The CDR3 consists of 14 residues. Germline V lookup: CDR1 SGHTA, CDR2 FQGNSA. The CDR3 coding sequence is TGTGCCAGCAGCTTAGTCAGGGCGGACTATGGCTACACCTTC. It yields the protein CASSLVRADYGYTF.

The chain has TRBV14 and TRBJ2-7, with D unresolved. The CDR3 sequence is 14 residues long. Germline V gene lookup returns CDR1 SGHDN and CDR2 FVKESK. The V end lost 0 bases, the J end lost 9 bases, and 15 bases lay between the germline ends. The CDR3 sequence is CASSQDATKVSQYF. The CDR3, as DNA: TGTGCCAGCAGCCAAGACGCAACCAAGGTCTCGCAGTACTTC.

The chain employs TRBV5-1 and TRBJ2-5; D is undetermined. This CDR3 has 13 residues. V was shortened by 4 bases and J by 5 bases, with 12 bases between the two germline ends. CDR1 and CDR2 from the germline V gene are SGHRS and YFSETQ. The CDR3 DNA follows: TGCGCCAGCAGCGAAATTTTTGGGGAGACCCAGTACTTC. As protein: CASSEIFGETQYF.

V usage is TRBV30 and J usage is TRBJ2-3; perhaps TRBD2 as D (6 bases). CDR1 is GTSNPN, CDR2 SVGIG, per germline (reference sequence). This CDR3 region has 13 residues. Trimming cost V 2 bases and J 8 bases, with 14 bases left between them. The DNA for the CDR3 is TGTGCCTGGAGTCGCCGGGGGTTGGGTACGCAGTATTTT. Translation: CAWSRRGLGTQYF.

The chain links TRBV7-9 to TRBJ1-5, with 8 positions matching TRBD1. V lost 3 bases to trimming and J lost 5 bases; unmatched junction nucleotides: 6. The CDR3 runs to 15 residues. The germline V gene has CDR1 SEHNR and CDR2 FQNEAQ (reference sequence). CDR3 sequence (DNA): TGTGCCAGCAGCTTTACAGGGGGTCTTCATCAGCCCCAGCATTTT. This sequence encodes CASSFTGGLHQPQHF.

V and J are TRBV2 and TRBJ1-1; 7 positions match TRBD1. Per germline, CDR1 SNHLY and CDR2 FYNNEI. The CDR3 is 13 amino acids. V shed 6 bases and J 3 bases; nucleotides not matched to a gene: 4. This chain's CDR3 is CASRADRDTEAFF. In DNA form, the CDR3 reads TGTGCCAGCAGGGCCGACAGGGACACTGAAGCTTTCTTT.

DNA of the CDR3: TGTGCCAGCTCACCGAAGAACACCGGGGAGCTGTTTTTT. Translation gives CASSPKNTGELFF. The genes are TRBV18 and TRBJ2-2; no clear D. Per germline, CDR1 KGHSH and CDR2 LQKENI. Trimming took off 3 bases at V and 1 base at J, with 3 bases between the two ends. The length of the CDR3 is 13 residues. Full variable domain (missing parts from reference TRBV18 and TRBJ2-2): NAGVMQNPRHLVRRRGQEARLRCSPMKGHSHVYWYRQLPEEGLKFMVYLQKENIIDESGMPKERFSAEFPKEGPSILRIQQVVRGDSAAYFCASSPKNTGELFFGEGSRLTVL.

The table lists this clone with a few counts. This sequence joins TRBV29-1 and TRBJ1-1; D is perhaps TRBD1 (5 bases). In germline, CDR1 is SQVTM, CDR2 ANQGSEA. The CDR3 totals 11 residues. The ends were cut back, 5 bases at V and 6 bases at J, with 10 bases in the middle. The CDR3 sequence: CSVQGVAEAFF. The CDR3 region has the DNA TGCAGCGTTCAAGGGGTAGCTGAAGCTTTCTTT.